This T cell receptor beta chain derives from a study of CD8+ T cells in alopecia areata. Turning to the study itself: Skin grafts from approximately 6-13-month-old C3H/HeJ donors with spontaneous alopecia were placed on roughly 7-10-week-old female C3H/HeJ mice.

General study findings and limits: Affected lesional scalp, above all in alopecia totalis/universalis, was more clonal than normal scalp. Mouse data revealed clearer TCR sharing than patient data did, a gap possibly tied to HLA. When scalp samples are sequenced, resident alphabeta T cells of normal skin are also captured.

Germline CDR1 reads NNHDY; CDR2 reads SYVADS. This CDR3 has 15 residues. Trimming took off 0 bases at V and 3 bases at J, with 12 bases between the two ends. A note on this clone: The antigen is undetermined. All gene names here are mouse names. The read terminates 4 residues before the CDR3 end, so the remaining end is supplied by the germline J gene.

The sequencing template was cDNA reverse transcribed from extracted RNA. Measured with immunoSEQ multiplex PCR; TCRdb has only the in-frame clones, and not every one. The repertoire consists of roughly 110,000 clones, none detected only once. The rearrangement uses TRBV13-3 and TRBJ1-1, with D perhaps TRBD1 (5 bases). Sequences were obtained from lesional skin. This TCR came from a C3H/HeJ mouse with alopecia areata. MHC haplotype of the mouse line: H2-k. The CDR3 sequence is CASSDAGKGDTEVFF. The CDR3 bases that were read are TGTGCCAGCAGTGATGCAGGGAAGGGAGACACA.